The source of this T cell receptor (beta chain) is a study of PD-1 blockade in classical Hodgkin lymphoma. Notes on the study in general: Before treatment, TCR diversity in newly diagnosed patients was reportedly lower than in healthy donors. Complete responders had baseline diversity similar to newly diagnosed patients.

Repertoires were generated with immunoSEQ multiplex PCR, while TCRdb's copy carries only in-frame clones and drops some. The sample records more than 20,000 clones, over 75% being singletons. Turning to this clone: Its antigen is not identified.

Every patient relapsed after autologous stem cell transplantation, and brentuximab vedotin exposure varied. The CDR3 is made up of 15 amino acids. Germline CDR1 MNHNY, CDR2 SVGAGI (reference sequence). V lost 2 bases and J lost 5, with 13 bases in between. This specimen consisted of peripheral blood mononuclear cells (PBMCs), obtained at baseline. The V call is TRBV6-6, the J call TRBJ2-1; D is possibly TRBD2 (7 bases). The sequence derives from a human donor with classical Hodgkin lymphoma. DNA of the CDR3: TGTGCCAGCAGTTACGGGGGGGCACGAAACAATGAGCAGTTCTTC. Translation gives CASSYGGARNNEQFF.